The sequence of this TCR beta chain was determined in a study of read filtering for tumor transcriptome and immune sequencing. Whole-study context: Per sample, TCR-region reads ranged about 4.05 to 10.27 million by IR-seq, roughly 85 to 1,300 by RNA-seq.

CDR3 length: 16 residues. From germline, CDR1 is SGHTA and CDR2 FQGNSA. Trimming removed 5 bases from V and 0 bases from J, with 16 bases in between. This clonotype occurred many times. From roughly 0.4 ug of RNA, a library with molecular barcoded alpha/delta and beta/gamma adaptors was made. One entry per CDR3 protein, called by TCRdb with MiXCR from the reads. The sample has roughly 67,000 distinct CDR3 sequences; roughly 19% are singletons. This clonotype was sampled from a donor at least 40 years old with multiple myeloma. Sequencing used a population of CD138-negative cells sorted from bone marrow. The chain employs TRBV7-2 and TRBJ1-1; no clear D gene. The CDR3 DNA follows: TGTGCCAGCAGCCAGGTCCGGGAAACCTTGAACACTGAAGCTTTCTTT. It is translated as CASSQVRETLNTEAFF.